Below, 32 T cell receptor beta chains from the same sample are listed, as sequenced in a study of T cell repertoires in ileal Crohn's disease. Time point indicated: inflamed ileum from the surgical specimen. Profiling relied on immunoSEQ multiplex PCR, and the TCRdb table lists in-frame clones only, not all of them. The top ten clones hold 7.1% of a sample with some 16,000 clones, more than 85% of them seen once. Sequenced: ileal tissue. Receptors originate from an adult with Crohn's disease.

This sequence joins TRBV2 and TRBJ2-7; the match to TRBD1 covers 8 bases. CDR3 length: 13 residues. Germline loops: CDR1 SNHLY, CDR2 FYNNEI. V shed 7 bases and J 3 bases; nucleotides not matched to a gene: 5. The CDR3, as DNA: TGTGCCAGCAACGGACAGGGCTTCTACGAGCAGTACTTC. Protein: CASNGQGFYEQYF.

This chain uses TRBV28 with TRBJ2-1; TRBD1 agrees at 7 bases. V trimming: 8 bases; J trimming: 6 bases; junction bases outside the gene matches: 7. The CDR3 has 13 residues. CDR1 MDHEN and CDR2 SYDVKM come from the germline V gene. As DNA, the CDR3 is TGTGCCAGCTTAGCAGGGGGTTTCAATGAGCAGTTCTTC. Residues: CASLAGGFNEQFF.

The rearrangement links TRBV27 to TRBJ2-7, with TRBD2 matching over 7 bases. Germline V gene lookup returns CDR1 MNHEY and CDR2 SMNVEV (reference sequence). Trimming at V came to 4 bases and at J to 1 base, leaving 7 bases not matched to a gene. This CDR3 region has 15 residues. The CDR3 nucleotides read TGTGCCAGCAGTTCCCCGGGTAGCGGGTCCTACGAGCAGTACTTC. It specifies CASSSPGSGSYEQYF.

The gene calls are TRBV11-2 and TRBJ2-7; D not certain. The CDR3 is 12 residues long. CDR1 SGHAT and CDR2 FQNNGV come from the germline V gene. Trimming removed 0 bases at V and 6 bases at J, with 6 bases between. CDR3 region: CASSLESSEQYF. The DNA of the CDR3 is TGTGCCAGCAGCTTAGAGAGTAGCGAGCAGTACTTC.

The genes are TRBV5-4 and TRBJ2-4, with D tentatively TRBD1 (5 bases). V lost 0 bases to trimming and J lost 1 base, with 5 bases between them. From germline, CDR1 is SGHNT and CDR2 YYREEE (reference sequence). The CDR3 consists of 14 residues. CDR3 coding DNA: TGTGCCAGCAGCTTGGACAGGGCCAAAAACATTCAGTACTTC. Translating it yields CASSLDRAKNIQYF.

The chain combines TRBV12-5 with TRBJ2-3; a weak D match, TRBD1 (6 bases). This CDR3 is 13 amino acids long. The germline gives CDR1 LGHNT, CDR2 FRNRAP. The V gene lost 0 bases and the J gene lost 6 bases, with 7 bases spanning the gap. CDR3 sequence (DNA): TGTGCTAGTGGTTTGGTACAGGGTGATACGCAGTATTTT. Its protein is CASGLVQGDTQYF.

The V call is TRBV28, the J call TRBJ2-5; either TRBD1 or TRBD2 may supply D (5 bases each). V was shortened by 5 bases and J by 9 bases, with 16 bases between the two germline ends. CDR1 is MDHEN, CDR2 SYDVKM, per germline. The CDR3 sequence is 13 residues long. The CDR3 is CASSLWDGGSQYF. The DNA for the CDR3 is TGTGCCAGCAGTCTCTGGGACGGTGGATCCCAGTACTTC.

The chain is built from TRBV5-1 and TRBJ2-5; the match to TRBD1 covers 7 bases. This CDR3 comprises 13 residues. CDR1 is SGHRS and CDR2 is YFSETQ in the germline V gene. The V and J ends lost 4 bases and 5 bases, in that order; junction bases with no gene match: 5. CDR3 bases: TGCGCCAGCAGCCTGGGACAGCTGGAGACCCAGTACTTC. Translation gives CASSLGQLETQYF.

The chain links TRBV7-3 to TRBJ1-1; D is ambiguous. CDR1 and CDR2 (germline): SGHTA, FQGTGA. There are 13 residues in the CDR3. V gave up 1 base and J gave up 3 bases, with 6 bases separating them. The DNA of the CDR3 is TGTGCCAGCAGCTTAATGAGACACACTGAAGCTTTCTTT. Amino acids: CASSLMRHTEAFF.

The rearrangement joins TRBV2 to TRBJ2-3; no firm D call. This CDR3 contains 15 residues. CDR1 SNHLY and CDR2 FYNNEI come from the germline V gene. V dropped 1 base and J dropped 1 base, with 9 bases sitting between them. The CDR3 DNA sequence: TGTGCCAGCAGTGAAGGAAGAGATCGCACAGATACGCAGTATTTT. Its translation: CASSEGRDRTDTQYF.

This clone was seen a few times. Within the sample, other DNA sequences also encode this same CDR3. J is TRBJ1-6 and V is TRBV15; D possibly corresponds to TRBD1 (5 bases). The CDR3 has 14 amino acids. V was pared by 5 bases and J by 4 bases, with 9 bases between. Per the germline V gene, CDR1 is LNHNV and CDR2 is YYDKDF (reference sequence). The CDR3 reads CATSAGGYNSPLHF. The DNA for the CDR3 is TGTGCCACCAGCGCCGGGGGTTATAATTCACCCCTCCACTTT.

The V call is TRBV27, the J call TRBJ2-1; a possible D gene is TRBD1 (6 bases). Trimming left V 9 bases short and J 5 bases short, with 20 bases between. Germline lookup yields CDR1 MNHEY and CDR2 SMNVEV (reference sequence). The CDR3 runs 15 residues. CDR3 nucleotides: TGTGCCAGTAAATGGGTACAGGGAGTGCACAATGAGCAGTTCTTC. Its translation is CASKWVQGVHNEQFF.

The V call is TRBV5-6, the J call TRBJ2-7; no clear D gene. Germline values: CDR1 SGHDT, CDR2 YYEEEE. Trimming stripped 0 bases from V and 4 bases from J, with 8 bases between. This CDR3 has 13 residues. In nucleotides, the CDR3 is TGTGCCAGCAGCTTGGAAGGATTGTACGAGCAGTACTTC. It codes for CASSLEGLYEQYF.

The chain recombines TRBV6-5 with TRBJ1-1; tentative D call: TRBD1 (5 bases). CDR1 MNHEY and CDR2 SVGAGI come from the germline V gene. The CDR3 runs to 14 residues. V was trimmed by 5 bases and J by 5 bases, leaving 15 bases between them. The chain's CDR3 is CASSAGLRWTEAFF. CDR3 coding DNA: TGTGCCAGCAGTGCGGGACTAAGGTGGACTGAAGCTTTCTTT.

This chain joins TRBV5-1 and TRBJ2-3, with D maybe TRBD2 (5 bases). From germline, CDR1 is SGHRS and CDR2 YFSETQ. This CDR3 contains 16 residues. Trimming took 5 bases from V and 2 from J, leaving 18 bases between them. CDR3 region: CASSQDWRVSTDTQYF. Written as DNA, the CDR3 is TGCGCCAGCAGTCAGGACTGGCGGGTGTCCACAGATACGCAGTATTTT.

The chain has TRBV6-5 and TRBJ1-5; D might be TRBD1 (6 bases). The V end was cut by 5 bases, the J end by 4 bases, with 12 bases between. Germline V gene sequence: CDR1 MNHEY, CDR2 SVGAGI. The CDR3 has 14 amino acids. CDR3 region: CASSPDRSNQPQHF. The CDR3 DNA is TGTGCCAGCAGTCCCGACAGGAGTAATCAGCCCCAGCATTTT.

For the CDR3, the DNA is TGTGCCAGCGAGGGAACAGGGGCGGGTGAAAAACTGTTTTTT. Protein: CASEGTGAGEKLFF. The chain has TRBV28 and TRBJ1-4; 7 nucleotides line up with TRBD1. CDR1 and CDR2 (germline): MDHEN, SYDVKM. CDR3 length equals 14 residues. V gave up 8 bases and J gave up 7 bases; unmatched junction bases: 10.

The chain links TRBV27 to TRBJ2-1; TRBD2 aligns across 8 bases. The V segment lost 4 bases and the J segment 6 bases; nucleotides outside the gene matches: 8. This CDR3 is built from 15 residues. Germline V lookup: CDR1 MNHEY, CDR2 SMNVEV (reference sequence). Written as DNA, the CDR3 is TGTGCCAGCAGTTCCGGGGGGGCATTTGTCAATGAGCAGTTCTTC. This encodes CASSSGGAFVNEQFF.

The chain combines TRBV6-6 with TRBJ2-2, with 10 bases lining up with TRBD1. The germline V gene encodes CDR1 MNHNY and CDR2 SVGAGI (reference sequence). The CDR3 covers 14 residues. V lost 10 bases, J lost 8 bases, and 10 bases stayed unmatched. The CDR3 loop is CATRGTGVKGELFF. The CDR3 DNA reads as TGTGCCACCCGAGGGACAGGGGTTAAGGGGGAGCTGTTTTTT.

This sequence joins TRBV7-2 and TRBJ2-7, with 9 positions matching TRBD1. Germline V CDR1 and CDR2: SGHTA, FQGNSA. The CDR3 has 11 residues. The ends lost 5 bases at V and 10 bases at J; junction bases unmatched: 3. The CDR3 DNA sequence: TGTGCCAGCAGCGCGGGACAGGGACAGTACTTC. This codes for CASSAGQGQYF.

This chain links TRBV5-4 with TRBJ1-4, with TRBD1 identical over 8 bases. Germline V gene sequence: CDR1 SGHNT, CDR2 YYREEE (reference sequence). With V trimmed by 0 bases and J by 6 bases, 4 bases remained unmatched. The CDR3 contains 15 residues. The CDR3 here is CASSLGQGADEKLFF. CDR3 sequence (DNA): TGTGCCAGCAGCTTGGGGCAGGGGGCGGATGAAAAACTGTTTTTT.

V is TRBV5-1 and J is TRBJ1-4; possible D gene TRBD1, 6 bases. Germline V lookup: CDR1 SGHRS, CDR2 YFSETQ. V was cut by 6 bases and J by 7 bases, with 13 bases left in between. This CDR3 contains 13 residues. The CDR3 is CASTGGGSEKLFF. The CDR3 DNA follows: TGCGCCAGCACGGGCGGGGGCAGTGAAAAACTGTTTTTT.

This chain joins TRBV28 and TRBJ2-5; 7 bases align to TRBD2. The CDR3 sequence is 13 residues long. The trim removed 7 bases at V and 4 bases at J, leaving 6 bases unmatched. Germline lookup yields CDR1 MDHEN and CDR2 SYDVKM. The CDR3 here is CASTLGGIETQYF. The DNA of the CDR3 is TGTGCCAGCACCCTGGGGGGGATAGAGACCCAGTACTTC.

This clone was seen just once. The V call is TRBV28, the J call TRBJ2-1; D possibly corresponds to TRBD2 (6 bases). The V end was cut by 5 bases, the J end by 1 base, with 15 bases between. The CDR3 length is 16 residues. The germline gives CDR1 MDHEN, CDR2 SYDVKM. CDR3 nucleotide sequence: TGTGCCAGCAGTAACCCGGGAGCAAAGTCCTACAATGAGCAGTTCTTC. It yields the protein CASSNPGAKSYNEQFF.

The V and J genes are TRBV7-2 and TRBJ2-1; TRBD2 is a possible D gene (5 bases). V shed 4 bases and J shed 8 bases, with 12 bases lying between them. Germline V gene sequence: CDR1 SGHTA, CDR2 FQGNSA. CDR3 length: 13 residues. CDR3 in DNA: TGTGCCAGCAGCTCCCTTTATAGCGATGAGCAGTTCTTC. As protein: CASSSLYSDEQFF.

The genes are TRBV5-1 and TRBJ2-5; D ambiguous. Germline V gene lookup returns CDR1 SGHRS and CDR2 YFSETQ. The CDR3 sequence is 14 residues long. Trimming stripped 2 bases from V and 5 bases from J, with 13 bases between. CDR3 sequence: CASSLSRSKETQYF. The DNA for the CDR3 is TGCGCCAGCAGCTTAAGCAGGAGTAAGGAGACCCAGTACTTC.

The rearrangement joins TRBV19 to TRBJ2-5; 7 bases are shared with TRBD2. V was pared by 4 bases and J by 1 base, with 3 bases of the junction left unmatched. Germline CDR1 reads LNHDA; CDR2 reads SQIVND (reference sequence). CDR3 length: 14 residues. The CDR3 bases are TGTGCCAGTAGTAAGGGACTAACCCAAGAGACCCAGTACTTC. Translation gives CASSKGLTQETQYF.

The chain combines TRBV5-1 with TRBJ1-4, with D possibly TRBD1 on 5 matching bases. Germline CDR1 is SGHRS and CDR2 is YFSETQ. The CDR3 sequence is 13 residues long. Trimming shortened V by 0 bases and J by 5 bases, and 5 bases separated the two germline ends. The CDR3 region is CASSLGGNEKLFF. In nucleotides, the CDR3 is TGCGCCAGCAGCTTGGGGGGGAATGAAAAACTGTTTTTT. Full variable domain (rest looked up from reference TRBV5-1 and TRBJ1-4): KAGVTQTPRYLIKTRGQQVTLSCSPISGHRSVSWYQQTPGQGLQFLFEYFSETQRNKGNFPGRFSGRQFSNSRSEMNVSTLELGDSALYLCASSLGGNEKLFFGSGTQLSVL.

The chain links TRBV28 to TRBJ1-3, with D uncertain. V lost 2 bases, J lost 0 bases, and 8 bases lay in between. The CDR3 is 15 amino acids. Germline V lookup: CDR1 MDHEN, CDR2 SYDVKM. CDR3 bases: TGTGCCAGCAGTTTAGCGGGTGGCTCTGGAAACACCATATATTTT. Translation gives CASSLAGGSGNTIYF.

This chain joins TRBV15 and TRBJ2-1, with 9 bases identical to TRBD1. CDR1 and CDR2 from the germline V gene are LNHNV and YYDKDF (reference sequence). The CDR3 length is 16 residues. J gave up 4 bases and V 2 bases, and 6 bases lay outside the gene matches. CDR3 sequence (DNA): TGTGCCACCAGCAGATATCCGGGACAGGGATACAATGAGCAGTTCTTC. It encodes CATSRYPGQGYNEQFF.

The gene calls are TRBV6-5 and TRBJ1-2, with 7 nucleotides matching TRBD1. This CDR3 is 15 amino acids long. CDR1 and CDR2 (germline): MNHEY, SVGAGI. J was trimmed by 5 bases and V by 2 bases; bases with no gene match: 8. The DNA for the CDR3 is TGTGCCAGCAGTTACGACCCCGGGACAGCTTATGGCTACACCTTC. Its protein is CASSYDPGTAYGYTF.

The V and J genes are TRBV7-8 and TRBJ2-6, with 9 nucleotides matching TRBD1. CDR1 and CDR2 (germline): SGHVS, FQNEAQ. The V and J ends lost 0 bases and 7 bases, in that order; junction bases with no gene match: 10. This CDR3 region has 18 residues. CDR3 region: CASSLARDRVRLANVLTF. CDR3 nucleotides: TGTGCCAGCAGCTTAGCCCGGGACAGGGTACGTCTAGCCAACGTCCTGACTTTC.